The rows below give T cell receptor beta chains drawn from one sample of a study of shared clonotypes between healthy human individuals. The method was immunoSEQ multiplex PCR; TCRdb's version includes in-frame clones alone and lacks a portion of them. The repertoire holds about 2 million clones, around 95% seen once, with 0.1% to 0.15% in the top ten. Sequenced input: naive CD4+ T cells sorted from blood. The receptors stem from a man between 18 and 35 years old in good health. Both conserved end residues are part of each CDR3. Each record gives: D gene, J gene, clone size, V gene, CDR3 length, CDR3 DNA, CDR3 protein. A D gene is named only where the DNA matches it firmly. Clone size is given for some rows only: seen once, a few or many times, or a class if the clone is expanded.

.	TRBJ1-2	.	TRBV6-5	13	TGTGCCAGCAGTACGGGACAAAACTATGGCTACACCTTC	CASSTGQNYGYTF
.	TRBJ2-2	.	TRBV5-6	17	TGTGCCAGCAGCCAACTTGGGGGACCAGGGAACACCGGGGAGCTGTTTTTT	CASSQLGGPGNTGELFF
.	TRBJ2-5	.	TRBV2	11	TGTGCCAGCACGGTGCTGGAGACCCAGTACTTC	CASTVLETQYF
.	TRBJ1-1	.	TRBV27	14	TGTGCCAGCAGATATGACAGGTTTAACACTGAAGCTTTCTTT	CASRYDRFNTEAFF
.	TRBJ1-3	.	TRBV21-1	20	TGTGCCAGCAGCCATCCCTCCGGGAGGGAGACCTTTAGCGCTGGAAACACCATATATTTT	CASSHPSGRETFSAGNTIYF
TRBD1	TRBJ1-1	.	TRBV7-9	13	TGTGCCAGCAGCCCAGGGGGGTACACTGAAGCTTTCTTT	CASSPGGYTEAFF
.	TRBJ1-5	.	TRBV9	16	TGTGCCAGCAGCGCCGGGGAGGGGTTCGGCAATCAGCCCCAGCATTTT	CASSAGEGFGNQPQHF
TRBD2	TRBJ2-3	.	TRBV7-2	17	TGTGCCAGCAGCTTAGTCTCGACTAGCGCTTTCACAGATACGCAGTATTTT	CASSLVSTSAFTDTQYF
TRBD1	TRBJ1-2	once	TRBV6-1	13	TGTGCCAGCAGGGACAGGGGTAGGGATGGCTACACCTTC	CASRDRGRDGYTF
.	TRBJ1-6	.	TRBV25-1	15	TGTGCCAGCAGTGACGGGGGCATTTTACTTTCACCCCTCCACTTT	CASSDGGILLSPLHF
TRBD2	TRBJ2-1	.	TRBV18	16	TGTGCCAGCTCACCGCGTTCGACTAGCGGGGGCAATGAGCAGTTCTTC	CASSPRSTSGGNEQFF
TRBD2	TRBJ2-3	.	TRBV5-1	17	TGCGCCAGCAGCTTGGCGTCTAGCGGGATCAGCACAGATACGCAGTATTTT	CASSLASSGISTDTQYF
.	TRBJ1-2	.	TRBV10-3	13	TGTGCCATCAGTGAGGACAGACTATGGGGCTACACCTTC	CAISEDRLWGYTF
.	TRBJ1-2	.	TRBV19	15	TGTGCCAGTAGTATGCCCGAGCCCAAGAACTATGGCTACACCTTC	CASSMPEPKNYGYTF
TRBD1	TRBJ2-3	once	TRBV7-9	15	TGTGCCAGCAGACCACAGGGGCGTAACACAGATACGCAGTATTTT	CASRPQGRNTDTQYF
.	TRBJ2-3	.	TRBV5-1	16	TGCGCCAGCAGCAATAATTTCGACAGGACCCTGAATACGCAGTATTTT	CASSNNFDRTLNTQYF
.	TRBJ1-2	.	TRBV9	15	TGTGCCAGCAGCGTAGAACTGGGGGCTGGGTATGGCTACACCTTC	CASSVELGAGYGYTF
TRBD1	TRBJ1-1	.	TRBV5-4	13	TGTGCCAGCAGCTTGAAGGACAGGGCTGAAGCTTTCTTT	CASSLKDRAEAFF
.	TRBJ1-1	.	TRBV30	11	TGTGCCTGGAGTGTACTGGGGGAAGCTTTCTTT	CAWSVLGEAFF
.	TRBJ1-2	.	TRBV30	11	TGTGCCTGGACCCCAAACTATGGCTACACCTTC	CAWTPNYGYTF
.	TRBJ2-2	.	TRBV4-3	15	TGCGCCAGCAGCCAAGAGGGCGGGAACACCGGGGAGCTGTTTTTT	CASSQEGGNTGELFF
TRBD2	TRBJ2-5	.	TRBV11-2	15	TGTGCCAGCAGCTCCAGCGGGGGGGCCCAAGAGACCCAGTACTTC	CASSSSGGAQETQYF
.	TRBJ2-7	.	TRBV7-2	12	TGTGCCAGCAGCCCCGGGGCCTACGAGCAGTACTTC	CASSPGAYEQYF
TRBD2	TRBJ2-1	.	TRBV10-1	14	TGCGCCAGCAGCTCCGGGACTATCGGGAATGAGCAGTTCTTC	CASSSGTIGNEQFF
.	TRBJ1-5	.	TRBV10-3	15	TGTGCCATCAGGGGGGCCGAATCGCCCTATCAGCCCCAGCATTTT	CAIRGAESPYQPQHF
.	TRBJ2-4	.	TRBV2	14	TGTGCCAGCAGCCAACAGGGGAGGGAATACATTCAGTACTTC	CASSQQGREYIQYF
TRBD2	TRBJ2-7	.	TRBV27	18	TGTGCCAGCAGCCTAGGTGGATTTGGGCGGGAGAAAGCCTACGAGCAGTACTTC	CASSLGGFGREKAYEQYF
.	TRBJ1-2	.	TRBV28	12	TGTGCCAGCAGTTATTCAGGCTATGGCTACACCTTC	CASSYSGYGYTF
.	TRBJ2-7	.	TRBV7-9	14	TGTGCCAGCAGCTTAGGTACCAGCTCCTACGAGCAGTACTTC	CASSLGTSSYEQYF
.	TRBJ1-2	.	TRBV10-2	15	TGCGCCAGCAGGGCAGGGGCGGTAGCTAACTATGGCTACACCTTC	CASRAGAVANYGYTF
.	TRBJ2-2	.	TRBV4-1	15	TGCGCCAGCAGCCAAGACAGGGGGGACACCGGGGAGCTGTTTTTT	CASSQDRGDTGELFF
TRBD1	TRBJ1-5	.	TRBV28	15	TGTGCCAGCAGTCCGACAGGGGGAAGCAATCAGCCCCAGCATTTT	CASSPTGGSNQPQHF
TRBD1	TRBJ1-1	.	TRBV5-6	16	TGTGCCAGCAGCTGGGCCGACAGGGGAGGGAACACTGAAGCTTTCTTT	CASSWADRGGNTEAFF
.	TRBJ2-3	.	TRBV2	12	TGTGCCAGCAGTGGTTTTTTGGATACGCAGTATTTT	CASSGFLDTQYF
.	TRBJ2-7	.	TRBV28	15	TGTGCCAGCAGTTTATCCCAGGTGCCGCGGTACGAGCAGTACTTC	CASSLSQVPRYEQYF
.	TRBJ1-1	.	TRBV4-3	11	TGCGCCAGCAGCCAAGGGGCAGTGGTCTTCTTT	CASSQGAVVFF
.	TRBJ2-1	.	TRBV10-3	12	TGTGCCATCAGTGGGGATGGATTCGAGCAGTTCTTC	CAISGDGFEQFF
TRBD1	TRBJ1-1	.	TRBV5-1	15	TGCGCCAGCAGCTTAGGACAGGGGTTTTCCACTGAAGCTTTCTTT	CASSLGQGFSTEAFF